A single sample is the source of the 10 T cell receptor beta chains below, sequenced in a study of cytomegalovirus exposure and HLA in healthy donors. Amplification used 60 Vbeta primers and 13 Jbeta primers. This table comes from immunoSEQ multiplex PCR, and its TCRdb copy is limited to in-frame clones, with some not included. In the table there are roughly 140,000 clones, over 75% of which are singletons. Material: PBMCs. All receptors derive from a man aged 25-45 years in good health and CMV-seropositive.

The chain couples TRBV7-9 to TRBJ1-2, with D perhaps matching TRBD1 (6 bases). The CDR3 covers 13 residues. The V gene lost 3 bases and the J gene lost 7 bases, with 12 bases spanning the gap. Per germline, CDR1 SEHNR and CDR2 FQNEAQ (reference sequence). The CDR3 spells CASSFPTGPGYTF. CDR3 DNA: TGTGCCAGCAGCTTCCCCACAGGGCCTGGCTACACCTTC.

The gene calls are TRBV7-2 and TRBJ1-1; a weak D match, TRBD1 (5 bases). This CDR3 spans 15 amino acids. V lost 2 bases to trimming and J lost 0 bases, with 10 bases between them. Germline lookup yields CDR1 SGHTA and CDR2 FQGNSA. The CDR3 DNA reads as TGTGCCAGCAGCTTATGGGGGGAGATGAACACTGAAGCTTTCTTT. As protein: CASSLWGEMNTEAFF.

Worth noting for this clone: One end of the junction does not line up with germline, which may come from a read error. This chain joins TRBV28 and TRBJ1-6, with D hard to call. The CDR3 totals 14 residues. CDR1 and CDR2 (germline): MDHEN, SYDVKM. CDR3 in DNA: TGTGCCACTCTTTCCGGGAATTATATTTCACCCCTCCACTTT. It encodes CATLSGNYISPLHF.

CDR3 coding DNA: TGCAGCGTTGTTAAGGGACAGGGGGCGTGGGATACGCAGTATTTT. This gives the protein CSVVKGQGAWDTQYF. This sequence joins TRBV29-1 and TRBJ2-3, with 12 bases aligning to TRBD1. Trimming at V came to 4 bases and at J to 6 bases, leaving 8 bases not matched to a gene. This CDR3 is 15 amino acids long. Germline loops: CDR1 SQVTM, CDR2 ANQGSEA.

The V and J genes are TRBV6-6 and TRBJ1-5; possible D gene TRBD1, 6 bases. The CDR3 extends over 15 amino acids. Germline V gene data show CDR1 as MNHNY and CDR2 as SVGAGI (reference sequence). V dropped 5 bases and J dropped 1 base, with 12 bases sitting between them. Here the CDR3 DNA reads TGTGCCAGCAGTAGGGACAACCGAAGCAATCAGCCCCAGCATTTT. Encoded protein: CASSRDNRSNQPQHF.

This clone was counted only a few times. The genes are TRBV2 and TRBJ2-7; D is perhaps TRBD2 (6 bases). The CDR3 has 13 residues. V shed 6 bases and J shed 2 bases, with 11 bases lying between them. Germline CDR1 SNHLY, CDR2 FYNNEI. The DNA for the CDR3 is TGTGCCAGCAGGGGAGGACTAACCTACGAGCAGTACTTC. It encodes CASRGGLTYEQYF.

The count of this clone is one. The gene calls are TRBV5-6 and TRBJ1-1; 10 nucleotides line up with TRBD1. This CDR3 region has 15 residues. Unmatched junction bases numbered 3, after V lost 0 bases and J lost 4 bases. The germline V gene encodes CDR1 SGHDT and CDR2 YYEEEE. CDR3 sequence reads: CASSLGTGGVTEAFF. For the CDR3, the DNA is TGTGCCAGCAGCTTGGGGACAGGGGGAGTCACTGAAGCTTTCTTT.

The chain couples TRBV2 to TRBJ1-1; D may be TRBD1 (6 bases). The CDR3 totals 15 residues. Germline V lookup: CDR1 SNHLY, CDR2 FYNNEI. Trimming took off 6 bases at V and 4 bases at J, with 18 bases between the two ends. This CDR3 reads CASRDSSGGLTEAFF. The CDR3 coding sequence is TGTGCCAGCAGGGACTCGAGCGGGGGCCTCACTGAAGCTTTCTTT.

V is TRBV19 and J is TRBJ1-2; D gene ambiguous. Between the trimmed V and J ends, which lost 2 bases and 0 bases, there was a span of 7 bases. The CDR3 contains 14 residues. Germline CDR1 reads LNHDA; CDR2 reads SQIVND (reference sequence). CDR3 DNA: TGTGCCAGTAGTATATGGCAAACTAACTATGGCTACACCTTC. As protein: CASSIWQTNYGYTF.

This clone was counted only a few times. This chain connects TRBV6-5 to TRBJ2-3; D not certain. Germline assignment: CDR1 MNHEY and CDR2 SVGAGI. The CDR3 is 13 residues long. Trimming removed 0 bases from V and 14 bases from J, with 15 bases in between. Here the CDR3 DNA reads TGTGCCAGCAGTTACTCCCCTAAGCAGACAAGGTATTTT. Translating gives CASSYSPKQTRYF.